The clone carrying this TCR beta chain was counted between two and nine times. Its antigen is unidentified. Each CDR3 protein is one row after TCRdb ran MiXCR on the RT-PCR reads. The table records more than 700,000 distinct CDR3 sequences, 21% of them present only once. The CDR3 is 14 residues long. V dropped 5 bases and J dropped 5; count of bases not matched to a gene: 9. CDR1 is SGHTA, CDR2 FQGNSA, per germline. The source of the sample is a study of response to subunit inactivated influenza vaccine. Overall study results and limits: Only a handful of new T cells, the authors suggested, are recruited with each seasonal influenza vaccination.

The TCR comes from a man aged 50 to 60 who received an inactivated influenza vaccine. This chain links TRBV7-2 with TRBJ2-7, with 7 bases matching TRBD2. The sequencing used PBMCs from blood, collected 4 to 6 days after vaccination. Here the CDR3 DNA reads TGTGCCAGCAGCCCGGGGGGACGGAACGACGAGCAGTACTTC. Its protein product is CASSPGGRNDEQYF.